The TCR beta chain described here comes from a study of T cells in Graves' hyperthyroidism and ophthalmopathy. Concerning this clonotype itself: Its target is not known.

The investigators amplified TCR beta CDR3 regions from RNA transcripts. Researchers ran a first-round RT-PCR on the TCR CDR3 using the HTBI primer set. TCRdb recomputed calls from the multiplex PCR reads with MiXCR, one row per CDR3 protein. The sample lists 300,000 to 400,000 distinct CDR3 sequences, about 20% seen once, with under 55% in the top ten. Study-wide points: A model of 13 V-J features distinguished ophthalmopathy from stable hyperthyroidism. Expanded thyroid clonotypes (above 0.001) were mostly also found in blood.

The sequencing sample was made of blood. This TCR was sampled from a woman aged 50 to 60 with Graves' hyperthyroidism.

CDR3 DNA: TGTGCCAGCAGTTACAAGGGAAGGGTAAATGGCTACACCTTC. This translates into CASSYKGRVNGYTF. The chain employs TRBV12-3 or TRBV12-4 and TRBJ1-2; no firm D call. This CDR3 is built from 14 residues. Trimming took off 4 bases at V and 6 bases at J, with 15 bases between the two ends.